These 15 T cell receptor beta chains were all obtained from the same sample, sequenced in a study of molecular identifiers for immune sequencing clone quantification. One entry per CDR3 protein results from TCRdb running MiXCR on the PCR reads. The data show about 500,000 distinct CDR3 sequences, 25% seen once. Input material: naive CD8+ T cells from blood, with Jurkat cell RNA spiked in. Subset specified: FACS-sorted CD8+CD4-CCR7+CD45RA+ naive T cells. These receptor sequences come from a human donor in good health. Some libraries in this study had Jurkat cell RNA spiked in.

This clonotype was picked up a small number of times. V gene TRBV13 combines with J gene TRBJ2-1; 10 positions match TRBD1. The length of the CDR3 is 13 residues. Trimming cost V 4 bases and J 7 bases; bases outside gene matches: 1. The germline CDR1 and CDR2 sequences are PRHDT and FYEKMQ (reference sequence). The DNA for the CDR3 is TGTGCCAGCAGCTCGGACAGGGGGAATGAGCAGTTCTTC. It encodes CASSSDRGNEQFF.

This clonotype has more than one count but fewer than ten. The CDR3 spells CASMDRENTGELFF. Written as DNA, the CDR3 is TGTGCCAGCATGGACAGGGAAAACACCGGGGAGCTGTTTTTT. The chain couples TRBV6-6 to TRBJ2-2; 8 bases match TRBD1. V was pared by 7 bases and J by 2 bases, with 3 bases of the junction left unmatched. Germline V CDR1 and CDR2: MNHNY, SVGAGI (reference sequence). This CDR3 comprises 14 residues.

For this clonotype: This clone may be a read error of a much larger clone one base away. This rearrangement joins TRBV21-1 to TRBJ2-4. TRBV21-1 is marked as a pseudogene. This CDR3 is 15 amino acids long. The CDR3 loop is CASSAEDLAKNIQHF. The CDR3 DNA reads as TGTGCCAGCAGCGCAGAAGACCTAGCCAAAAACATTCAGCACTTC.

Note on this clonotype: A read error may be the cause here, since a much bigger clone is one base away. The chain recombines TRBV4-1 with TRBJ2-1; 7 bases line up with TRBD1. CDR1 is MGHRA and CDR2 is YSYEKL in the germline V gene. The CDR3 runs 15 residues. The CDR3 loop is CASSPPGQLYNEQLF. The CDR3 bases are TGCGCCAGCAGCCCACCGGGACAGCTCTACAATGAGCAGCTCTTC.

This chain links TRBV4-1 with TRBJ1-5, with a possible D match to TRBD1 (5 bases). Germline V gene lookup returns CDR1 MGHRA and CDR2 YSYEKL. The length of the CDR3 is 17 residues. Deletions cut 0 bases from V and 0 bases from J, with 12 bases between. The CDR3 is CASSQDGAGDSNQPQHF. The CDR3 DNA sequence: TGCGCCAGCAGCCAAGATGGGGCCGGTGATAGCAATCAGCCCCAGCATTTT.

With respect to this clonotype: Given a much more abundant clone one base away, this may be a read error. The DNA for the CDR3 is TGTGCCAGCAGCTCAACGGGAGGGCCAGTTGAGCAGTTCTTC. Encoded protein: CASSSTGGPVEQFF. The chain links TRBV7-2 to TRBJ2-1; 8 bases are shared with TRBD2. There are 14 residues in the CDR3. The germline V gene has CDR1 SGHTA and CDR2 FQGNSA. V shed 4 bases and J 9 bases; nucleotides not matched to a gene: 8.

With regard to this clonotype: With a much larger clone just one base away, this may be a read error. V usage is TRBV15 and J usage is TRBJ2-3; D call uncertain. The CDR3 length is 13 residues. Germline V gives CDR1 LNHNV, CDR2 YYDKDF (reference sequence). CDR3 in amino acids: CATSRDLMDTRYF. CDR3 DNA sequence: TGTGCCACCAGCAGAGATCTTATGGATACGCGGTATTTT.

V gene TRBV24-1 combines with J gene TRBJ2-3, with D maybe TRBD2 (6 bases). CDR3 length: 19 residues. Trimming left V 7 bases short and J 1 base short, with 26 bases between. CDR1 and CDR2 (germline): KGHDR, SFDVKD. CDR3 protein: CATSRGLSGVFVGTDTQYF. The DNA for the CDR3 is TGTGCCACCAGCCGGGGATTATCGGGAGTTTTTGTAGGCACAGATACGCAGTATTTT.

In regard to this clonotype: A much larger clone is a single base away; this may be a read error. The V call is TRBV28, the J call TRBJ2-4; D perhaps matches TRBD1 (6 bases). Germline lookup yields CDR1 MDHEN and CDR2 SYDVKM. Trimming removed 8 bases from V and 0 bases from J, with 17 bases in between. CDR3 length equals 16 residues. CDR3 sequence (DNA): TGTGCCAGCGGTCCACCGGGACACCTAGCCAAAAACATTCAGTACTTC. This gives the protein CASGPPGHLAKNIQYF.

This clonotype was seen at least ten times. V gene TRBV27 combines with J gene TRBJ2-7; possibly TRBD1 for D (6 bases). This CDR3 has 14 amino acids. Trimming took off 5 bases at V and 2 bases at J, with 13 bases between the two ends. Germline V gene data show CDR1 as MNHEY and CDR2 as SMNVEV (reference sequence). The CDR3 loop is CASSPGQHPYEQYF. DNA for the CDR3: TGTGCCAGCAGTCCCGGACAGCACCCCTACGAGCAGTACTTC.

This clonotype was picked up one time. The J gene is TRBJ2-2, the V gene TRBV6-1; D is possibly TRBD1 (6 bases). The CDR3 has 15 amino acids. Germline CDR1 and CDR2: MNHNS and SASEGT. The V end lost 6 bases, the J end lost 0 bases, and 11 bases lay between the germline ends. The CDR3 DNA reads TGTGCCAGCAGGTATCAGGGGACGAACACCGGGGAGCTGTTTTTT. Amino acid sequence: CASRYQGTNTGELFF.

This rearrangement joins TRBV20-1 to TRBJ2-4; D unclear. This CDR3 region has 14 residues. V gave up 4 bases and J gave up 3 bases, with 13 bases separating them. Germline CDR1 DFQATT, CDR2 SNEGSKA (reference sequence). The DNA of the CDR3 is TGCAGTGCTACGAATTGGAGAGTCAAAAACATTCAGTACTTC. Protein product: CSATNWRVKNIQYF.

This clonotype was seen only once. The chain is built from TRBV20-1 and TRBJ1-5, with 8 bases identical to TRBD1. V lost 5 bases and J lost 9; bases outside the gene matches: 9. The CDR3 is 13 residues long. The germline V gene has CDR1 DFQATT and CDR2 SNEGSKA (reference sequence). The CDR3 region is CSAEDRESRPQHF. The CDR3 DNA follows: TGCAGTGCTGAGGACAGGGAAAGTCGGCCCCAGCATTTT.

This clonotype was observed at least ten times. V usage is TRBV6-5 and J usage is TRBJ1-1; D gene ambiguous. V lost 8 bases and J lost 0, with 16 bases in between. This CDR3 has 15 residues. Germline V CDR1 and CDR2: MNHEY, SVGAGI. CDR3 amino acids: CASQTEIQLNTEAFF. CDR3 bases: TGTGCCAGCCAAACCGAAATACAGTTGAACACTGAAGCTTTCTTT.

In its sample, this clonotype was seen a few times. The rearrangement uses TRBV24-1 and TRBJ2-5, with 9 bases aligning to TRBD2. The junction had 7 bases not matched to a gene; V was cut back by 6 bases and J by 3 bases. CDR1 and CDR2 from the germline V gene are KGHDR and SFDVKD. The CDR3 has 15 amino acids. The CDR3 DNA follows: TGTGCCACCAGTAGCTTGGTAGCGGGAGAAGAGACCCAGTACTTC. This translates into CATSSLVAGEETQYF.